The clone carrying this TCR beta chain was found a few times. As yet, its antigen is unknown. This specimen comes from a study of T-cell memory formation after mild COVID-19. Study results and limitations: CM and EM subsets held most contracting CD4+ clones; EMRA held CD8+ ones. Contracting clones from day 15 to 85 showed balanced CD4/CD8; later expanders favored CD4+. Cross-reactive memory appears to have joined, as suggested by some responding clones showing up in pre-infection memory.

V lost 5 bases and J 1 base, leaving 11 bases between the germline ends. The germline CDR1 and CDR2 sequences are SQVTM and ANQGSEA. This CDR3 has 13 amino acids. Libraries for TCRalpha and TCRbeta carried sample barcodes and unique molecular identifiers via 5'RACE. TCRdb analysed the 5' RACE reads with MiXCR anew, one entry per CDR3 protein. The table shows 300,000 to 400,000 distinct CDR3 sequences, with around 15% occurring only once. The clonotype originates from a man younger than 30 who had mild COVID-19 (a few samples of this study predate the infection). Cell type and time point are not known. The chain couples TRBV29-1 to TRBJ1-2; weak D call: TRBD1 (5 bases). Sequenced input: PBMCs or a T cell subset sorted from them (not recorded which). Here the CDR3 DNA reads TGCAGCGTTCCGTCCAGGGTTAACTATGGCTACACCTTC. The encoded protein is CSVPSRVNYGYTF.